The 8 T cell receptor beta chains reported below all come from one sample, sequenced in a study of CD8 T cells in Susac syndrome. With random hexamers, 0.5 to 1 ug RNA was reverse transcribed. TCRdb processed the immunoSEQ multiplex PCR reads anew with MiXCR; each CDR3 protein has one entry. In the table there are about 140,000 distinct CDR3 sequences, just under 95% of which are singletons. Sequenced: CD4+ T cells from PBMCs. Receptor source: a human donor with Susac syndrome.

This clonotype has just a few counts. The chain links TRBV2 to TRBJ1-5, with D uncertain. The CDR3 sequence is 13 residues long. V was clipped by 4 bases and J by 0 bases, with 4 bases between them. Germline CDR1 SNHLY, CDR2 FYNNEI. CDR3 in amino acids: CASSGYSNQPQHF. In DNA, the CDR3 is TGTGCCAGCAGTGGATATAGCAATCAGCCCCAGCATTTT.

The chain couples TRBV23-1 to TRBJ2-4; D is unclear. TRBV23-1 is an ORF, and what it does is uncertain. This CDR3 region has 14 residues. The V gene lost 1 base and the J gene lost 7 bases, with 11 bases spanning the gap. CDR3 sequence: CASSQWAFENIQYF. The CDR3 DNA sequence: TGCGCCAGCAGTCAATGGGCCTTTGAGAACATTCAGTACTTC.

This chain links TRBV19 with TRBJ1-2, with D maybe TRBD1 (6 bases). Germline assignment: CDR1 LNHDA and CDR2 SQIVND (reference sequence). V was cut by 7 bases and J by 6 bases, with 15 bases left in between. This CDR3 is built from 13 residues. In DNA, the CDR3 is TGTGCCAGTAACTCCCGGGACAAGGATGGCTACACCTTC. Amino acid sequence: CASNSRDKDGYTF.

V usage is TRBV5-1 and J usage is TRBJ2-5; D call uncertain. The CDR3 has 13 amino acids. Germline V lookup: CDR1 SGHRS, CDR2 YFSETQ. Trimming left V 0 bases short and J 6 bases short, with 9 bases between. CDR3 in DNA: TGCGCCAGCAGCTTGGGTCAGTCAAAGACCCAGTACTTC. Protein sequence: CASSLGQSKTQYF.

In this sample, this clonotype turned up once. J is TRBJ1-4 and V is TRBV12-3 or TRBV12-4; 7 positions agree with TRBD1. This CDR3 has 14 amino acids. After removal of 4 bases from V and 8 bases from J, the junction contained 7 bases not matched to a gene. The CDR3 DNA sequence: TGTGCCAGCAGTTCTCGACAGGGCTTGGAAAAACTGTTTTTT. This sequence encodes CASSSRQGLEKLFF.

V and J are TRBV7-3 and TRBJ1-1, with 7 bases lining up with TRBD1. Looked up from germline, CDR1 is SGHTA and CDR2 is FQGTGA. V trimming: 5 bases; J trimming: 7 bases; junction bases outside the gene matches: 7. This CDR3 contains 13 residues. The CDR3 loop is CASSRQRDSEAFF. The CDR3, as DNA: TGTGCCAGCAGCAGACAACGGGACAGTGAAGCTTTCTTT. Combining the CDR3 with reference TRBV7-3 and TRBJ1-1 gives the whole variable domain GAGVSQTPSNKVTEKGKYVELRCDPISGHTALYWYRQSLGQGPEFLIYFQGTGAADDSGLPNDRFFAVRPEGSVSTLKIQRTERGDSAVYLCASSRQRDSEAFFGQGTRLTVV.

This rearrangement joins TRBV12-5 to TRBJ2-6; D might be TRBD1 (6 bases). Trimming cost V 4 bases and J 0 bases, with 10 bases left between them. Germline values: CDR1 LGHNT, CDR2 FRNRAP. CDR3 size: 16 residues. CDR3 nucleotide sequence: TGTGCTAGTGGTTACGGACAGAGCTCTGGGGCCAACGTCCTGACTTTC. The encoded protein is CASGYGQSSGANVLTF.

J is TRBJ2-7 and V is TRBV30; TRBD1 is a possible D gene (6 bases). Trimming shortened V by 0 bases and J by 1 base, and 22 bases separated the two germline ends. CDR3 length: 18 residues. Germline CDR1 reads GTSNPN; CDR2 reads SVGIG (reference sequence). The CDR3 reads CAWSVGQTRILRSYEQYF. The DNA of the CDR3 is TGTGCCTGGAGTGTAGGACAGACCAGGATTTTACGGTCCTACGAGCAGTACTTC.